The clone carrying this T cell receptor (beta chain) was observed many times. Its antigen is unidentified. With the read ending 3 residues before the CDR3 end, the germline J gene is used to fill in that end. With V trimmed by 4 bases and J by 9 bases, 9 bases remained unmatched. The CDR3 contains 15 residues. In germline, CDR1 is DFQATT, CDR2 SNEGSKA (reference sequence). The entry originates in a study of T cell clonality in common variable immunodeficiency. Notes on the study in general: CVID subjects showed higher TCRbeta clonality than healthy controls.

Caucasian heritage predominated among both patients and controls. Measured with immunoSEQ multiplex PCR; TCRdb has only the in-frame clones, and not every one. The record shows roughly 43,000 clones for this sample, with no singletons present. The sequence was collected from a person between 18 and 75 years old in good health. V usage is TRBV20-1 and J usage is TRBJ2-1, with TRBD2 matching over 13 bases. The sequencing input was peripheral blood mononuclear cells. The CDR3 protein is CSATPGTSGIGEQFF. The CDR3 bases that were read are TGCAGTGCTACGCCGGGGACTAGCGGGATAGGTGAG.